Presented here are 4 T cell receptor beta chains from one specimen sequenced in a study of control samples from healthy donors and cancer patients. Using immunoSEQ multiplex PCR, the repertoire was profiled, and TCRdb retains in-frame clones only, with some absent. Of approximately 40,000 clones in the sample, 65% to 80% were seen once. Sequenced sample: formalin-fixed, paraffin-embedded tissue. The receptors derive from a male donor with melanoma.

On this clone itself: Other DNA sequences in this sample translate to the same CDR3. The chain links TRBV30 to TRBJ1-5, with no clear D. The germline V gene encodes CDR1 GTSNPN and CDR2 SVGIG (reference sequence). V lost 1 base and J 4 bases, leaving 8 bases between the germline ends. The CDR3 spans 13 residues. CDR3 amino acids: CAWSAGLNQPQHF. The DNA for the CDR3 is TGTGCCTGGAGTGCCGGGCTAAATCAGCCCCAGCATTTT.

This chain connects TRBV21-1 to TRBJ1-4. TRBV21-1 is flagged as a pseudogene. The CDR3 is 18 amino acids. Here the CDR3 DNA reads TGTGCCAGCAGCAAAGGGCGATCGGGGGGTGGTGGGACTGAAAAACTGTTTTTT. It is translated as CASSKGRSGGGGTEKLFF.

V and J are TRBV5-6 and TRBJ2-7; D not certain. There are 13 residues in the CDR3. Trimming took off 3 bases at V and 2 bases at J, with 9 bases between the two ends. Germline CDR1 and CDR2: SGHDT and YYEEEE. The CDR3 region is CASSSGDPYEQYF. In nucleotides, the CDR3 is TGTGCCAGCAGCTCCGGTGATCCCTACGAGCAGTACTTC.

This clone was picked up a small number of times. The chain employs TRBV7-9 and TRBJ2-1; 7 bases are a match to TRBD2. V lost 8 bases, J lost 5 bases, and 12 bases stayed unmatched. This CDR3 spans 15 amino acids. Germline loops: CDR1 SEHNR, CDR2 FQNEAQ (reference sequence). CDR3 DNA: TGTGCCAGCGCCGTGGGGGGAGGGCCCAACAATGAGCAGTTCTTC. It encodes CASAVGGGPNNEQFF.